Listed here are 19 T cell receptor beta chains from one sample, sequenced in a study of T cell responses to AZD1222 COVID-19 vaccine. TCRdb's table, derived via immunoSEQ multiplex PCR, lists solely in-frame clones and lacks some. The repertoire holds over 120,000 clones, with approximately 89% as singletons. The sample in question was peripheral blood, obtained 28 days after the second AZD1222 dose. These receptors came from an adult who received the AZD1222 COVID-19 vaccine.

The J gene is TRBJ2-5, the V gene TRBV27, with 8 bases fitting TRBD1. The germline gives CDR1 MNHEY, CDR2 SMNVEV (reference sequence). With 4 bases clipped from V and 4 bases from J, the junction kept 2 bases outside the gene matches. The CDR3 contains 13 residues. CDR3 region: CASSSRGPETQYF. In DNA form, the CDR3 reads TGTGCCAGCAGTTCCAGGGGGCCAGAGACCCAGTACTTC.

The chain combines TRBV30 with TRBJ1-5; unclear D gene. Germline CDR1 is GTSNPN and CDR2 is SVGIG (reference sequence). The CDR3 spans 13 residues. V gave up 1 base and J gave up 2 bases, with 6 bases separating them. CDR3 in amino acids: CAWSELGNQPQHF. In DNA, the CDR3 is TGTGCCTGGAGTGAGTTAGGCAATCAGCCCCAGCATTTT.

Here the CDR3 DNA reads TGTGCCAGCAGCCAAGGGCGGTCCGGAGGGGCCTATGGCTACACCTTC. Protein product: CASSQGRSGGAYGYTF. The rearrangement joins TRBV3-1 (or the pseudogene TRBV3-2) to TRBJ1-2; D may be TRBD1 (5 bases). The germline CDR1 and CDR2 sequences are LGHDT and YNNKEL (reference sequence). The CDR3 spans 16 residues. V dropped 1 base and J dropped 4 bases, with 16 bases sitting between them.

This chain uses TRBV7-9 with TRBJ2-3, with D possibly being TRBD1 or TRBD2 (6 bases each). The CDR3 has 16 residues. The V end was cut by 4 bases, the J end by 5 bases, with 19 bases between. Germline-derived CDR1 and CDR2 are SEHNR and FQNEAQ (reference sequence). CDR3 protein: CASSWGAGREGDTQYF. In nucleotides, the CDR3 is TGTGCCAGCAGCTGGGGGGCTGGGCGAGAGGGAGATACGCAGTATTTT.

The genes are TRBV14 and TRBJ2-7, with D perhaps assigned TRBD1 or TRBD2 (5 bases each). V was trimmed by 8 bases and J by 1 base, leaving 12 bases between them. The CDR3 is 13 residues long. The germline V gene has CDR1 SGHDN and CDR2 FVKESK. CDR3 DNA: TGTGCCAGCTCATGGGGGAGTTCCTACGAGCAGTACTTC. Protein sequence: CASSWGSSYEQYF.

This clone occurred once. The chain links TRBV6-1 to TRBJ2-7, with 10 bases matching TRBD1. V dropped 1 base and J dropped 3; count of bases not matched to a gene: 6. Looked up from germline, CDR1 is MNHNS and CDR2 is SASEGT. This CDR3 is 16 amino acids long. The chain's CDR3 is CASSEVGTGAFYEQYF. Written as DNA, the CDR3 is TGTGCCAGCAGTGAAGTTGGGACAGGGGCTTTCTACGAGCAGTACTTC.

This rearrangement joins TRBV5-1 to TRBJ1-1; D gene ambiguous. Germline loops: CDR1 SGHRS, CDR2 YFSETQ. V lost 4 bases, J lost 1 base, and 8 bases lay in between. The CDR3 runs to 13 residues. The CDR3 nucleotides are TGCGCCAGCAGCCTCGCCTCGAACACTGAAGCTTTCTTT. It codes for CASSLASNTEAFF. The variable domain in full, completed from reference TRBV5-1 and TRBJ1-1, reads KAGVTQTPRYLIKTRGQQVTLSCSPISGHRSVSWYQQTPGQGLQFLFEYFSETQRNKGNFPGRFSGRQFSNSRSEMNVSTLELGDSALYLCASSLASNTEAFFGQGTRLTVV.

V and J are TRBV25-1 and TRBJ1-1, with 8 bases aligning to TRBD1. From germline, CDR1 is MGHDK and CDR2 SYGVNS. After removal of 3 bases from V and 6 bases from J, the junction contained 9 bases not matched to a gene. The CDR3 runs 15 residues. The CDR3 nucleotides read TGTGCCAGCAGTGATCTTGGACAGGGTAAGGCTGAAGCTTTCTTT. This gives the protein CASSDLGQGKAEAFF.

This rearrangement joins TRBV6-2 or TRBV6-3 to TRBJ1-3; 7 nucleotides match TRBD1. V lost 2 bases to trimming and J lost 3 bases; unmatched junction nucleotides: 4. CDR1 and CDR2 (germline): MNHEY, SVGEGT. The CDR3 runs 15 residues. This CDR3 reads CASSYRQGGGNTIYF. As DNA, the CDR3 is TGTGCCAGCAGTTACCGACAGGGAGGTGGAAACACCATATATTTT.

The chain uses TRBV24-1 and TRBJ2-2, with a weak D call TRBD1 (6 bases). V shed 9 bases and J shed 7 bases, with 17 bases lying between them. This CDR3 contains 14 residues. CDR1 is KGHDR and CDR2 is SFDVKD in the germline V gene. The chain's CDR3 is CATGGQEFGGELFF. The CDR3 region has the DNA TGTGCCACCGGGGGCCAGGAATTCGGCGGGGAGCTGTTTTTT.

The genes are TRBV5-1 and TRBJ1-1, with 7 bases identical to TRBD1. The V gene end was trimmed by 4 bases and the J gene end by 8 bases; junction bases not matched to a gene: 5. Germline lookup yields CDR1 SGHRS and CDR2 YFSETQ. The CDR3 is 12 residues long. The chain's CDR3 is CASSTSDREAFF. CDR3 nucleotides: TGCGCCAGCAGCACTTCGGACAGGGAAGCTTTCTTT.

The chain combines TRBV2 with TRBJ2-7; maybe TRBD1 (6 bases). The germline V gene encodes CDR1 SNHLY and CDR2 FYNNEI. This CDR3 has 13 amino acids. The V and J ends lost 10 bases and 0 bases respectively, with 13 bases between them. CDR3 sequence (DNA): TGTGCCATCGGACAGCGTCTCTCCTACGAGCAGTACTTC. Amino acids: CAIGQRLSYEQYF.

The chain is built from TRBV27 and TRBJ1-1, with D unresolved. Germline V CDR1 and CDR2: MNHEY, SMNVEV (reference sequence). V was cut by 2 bases and J by 1 base, with 8 bases left in between. The CDR3 is 14 residues long. CDR3 nucleotides: TGTGCCAGCAGTTTACGGCGGGAGAACACTGAAGCTTTCTTT. As protein: CASSLRRENTEAFF.

In this sample, this clone turned up once. This chain connects TRBV3-1 (or the pseudogene TRBV3-2) to TRBJ1-1, with TRBD1 matching 8 bases. Trimming took 1 base from V and 2 from J; bases not matched to a gene: 3. This CDR3 has 15 residues. Germline CDR1 and CDR2: LGHDT and YNNKEL (reference sequence). The DNA of the CDR3 is TGTGCCAGCAGCCAAGGGGACAGGCGTAACACTGAAGCTTTCTTT. This codes for CASSQGDRRNTEAFF.

The genes are TRBV2 and TRBJ2-3; 8 nucleotides line up with TRBD2. The J segment lost 5 bases and the V segment lost 6 bases, leaving 13 bases of the junction unmatched. The CDR3 spans 16 residues. Per the germline V gene, CDR1 is SNHLY and CDR2 is FYNNEI. Written as DNA, the CDR3 is TGTGCCAGCAGGTCAGACACTAGCGGAGGAGGAGATACGCAGTATTTT. This sequence encodes CASRSDTSGGGDTQYF.

The V and J genes are TRBV7-9 and TRBJ1-4, with 7 bases identical to TRBD1. The germline CDR1 and CDR2 sequences are SEHNR and FQNEAQ (reference sequence). The CDR3 is made up of 15 amino acids. V dropped 1 base and J dropped 7; count of bases not matched to a gene: 6. The CDR3, as DNA: TGTGCCAGCAGCTTAGGCGCAGGGGGTTCTGAAAAACTGTTTTTT. Its translation is CASSLGAGGSEKLFF.

The CDR3 DNA reads TGTGCCAGCATTGTGGCCGGCGAGGGGACCTACGAGCAGTACTTC. Amino acids: CASIVAGEGTYEQYF. The chain is built from TRBV14 and TRBJ2-7; tentatively, D is TRBD1 or TRBD2 (5 bases each). V was cut by 7 bases and J by 2 bases, with 18 bases left in between. The CDR3 consists of 15 residues. From germline, CDR1 is SGHDN and CDR2 FVKESK.

The rearrangement joins TRBV5-5 to TRBJ2-1; maybe TRBD1 (6 bases). Trimming removed 5 bases at V and 2 bases at J, with 14 bases between. Looked up from germline, CDR1 is SGHKS and CDR2 is YYEKEE (reference sequence). The CDR3 consists of 15 residues. For the CDR3, the DNA is TGTGCCAGCAGTTCTGACGCAGGGGCCTACAATGAGCAGTTCTTC. It specifies CASSSDAGAYNEQFF.

CDR3 nucleotide sequence: TGTGCCAGCAGCGTAGACAGGGCTCAGGGCTACACCTTC. This codes for CASSVDRAQGYTF. This sequence joins TRBV7-9 and TRBJ1-2, with TRBD1 identical over 7 bases. This CDR3 contains 13 residues. V gave up 5 bases and J gave up 8 bases; unmatched junction bases: 8. Germline CDR1 SEHNR, CDR2 FQNEAQ (reference sequence).